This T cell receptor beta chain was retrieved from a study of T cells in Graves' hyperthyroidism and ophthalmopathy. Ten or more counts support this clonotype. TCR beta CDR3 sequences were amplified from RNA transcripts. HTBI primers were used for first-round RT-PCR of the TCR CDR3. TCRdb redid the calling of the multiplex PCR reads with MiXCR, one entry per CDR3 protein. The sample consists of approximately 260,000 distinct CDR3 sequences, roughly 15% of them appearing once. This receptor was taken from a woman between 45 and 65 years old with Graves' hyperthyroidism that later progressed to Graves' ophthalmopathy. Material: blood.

This CDR3 reads CSARTGKYEQYF. The DNA of the CDR3 is TGCAGCGCTCGGACAGGAAAATACGAGCAGTACTTC. V usage is TRBV29-1 and J usage is TRBJ2-7; 7 nucleotides align to TRBD1. Germline V gene data show CDR1 as SQVTM and CDR2 as ANQGSEA. V lost 7 bases and J lost 4; bases outside the gene matches: 7. This CDR3 has 12 residues.